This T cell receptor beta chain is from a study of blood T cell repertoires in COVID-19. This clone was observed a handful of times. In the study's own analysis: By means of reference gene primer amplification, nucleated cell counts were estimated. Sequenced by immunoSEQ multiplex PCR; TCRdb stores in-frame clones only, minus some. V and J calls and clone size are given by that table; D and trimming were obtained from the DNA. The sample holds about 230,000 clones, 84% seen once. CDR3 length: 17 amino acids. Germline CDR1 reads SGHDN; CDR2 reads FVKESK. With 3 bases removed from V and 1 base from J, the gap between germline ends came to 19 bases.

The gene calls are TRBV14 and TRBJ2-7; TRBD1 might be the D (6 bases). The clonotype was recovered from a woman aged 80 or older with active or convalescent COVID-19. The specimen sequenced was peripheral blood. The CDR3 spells CASSHKHGTLSSYEQYF. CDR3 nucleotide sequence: TGTGCCAGCAGCCATAAACACGGGACACTAAGTTCCTACGAGCAGTACTTC.